Below are 9 T cell receptor beta chains sequenced from a single sample in a study of shared clonotypes between healthy human individuals. Libraries were prepared by immunoSEQ multiplex PCR; TCRdb keeps only in-frame clonotypes and omits some of them. This sample has approximately 1.9 million clones, with just under 95% found just once. Naivety among CD8 cells was defined by CD45RO negativity and positive CCR7 selection, thereby excluding terminally differentiated effector memory CD45RA+ cells. Sequenced input: naive CD8+ T cells from PBMCs. The receptors here all came from a man younger than 35 in good health. Some clones in this sample may be carry-over from other donors' samples.

With respect to this clone: This sample also contains other DNA sequences that code for the same CDR3. The chain links TRBV27 to TRBJ1-5; 7 nucleotides align to TRBD1. Trimming removed 5 bases from V and 4 bases from J; junction bases left unmatched: 5. CDR3 length: 14 amino acids. Germline CDR1 and CDR2: MNHEY and SMNVEV (reference sequence). The CDR3 here is CASSLRQGNQPQHF. The CDR3 DNA reads TGTGCCAGCAGTCTAAGACAGGGTAATCAGCCCCAGCATTTT.

This chain joins TRBV4-1 and TRBJ2-7; D gene ambiguous. This CDR3 comprises 14 residues. The V and J ends lost 1 base and 6 bases respectively, with 13 bases between them. Germline lookup yields CDR1 MGHRA and CDR2 YSYEKL. CDR3 in amino acids: CASSQATWSFEQYF. DNA of the CDR3: TGCGCCAGCAGCCAAGCGACCTGGTCGTTCGAGCAGTACTTC.

This rearrangement joins TRBV7-2 to TRBJ2-1; 13 positions agree with TRBD2. V lost 1 base to trimming and J lost 9 bases; unmatched junction nucleotides: 9. The germline V gene encodes CDR1 SGHTA and CDR2 FQGNSA. CDR3 length equals 17 residues. The CDR3 protein is CASSLGLAGGLGSEQFF. CDR3 nucleotide sequence: TGTGCCAGCAGCTTAGGACTAGCGGGAGGCCTAGGGAGTGAGCAGTTCTTC.

The CDR3 region has the DNA TGCGCCAGCAGCCGAGCGACTGGGCTAAGAGCCGAGCAGTACTTC. Translation: CASSRATGLRAEQYF. The chain links TRBV4-1 to TRBJ2-7; the D is unclear. CDR3 size: 15 residues. Germline CDR1 MGHRA, CDR2 YSYEKL. Trimming shortened V by 4 bases and J by 6 bases, and 19 bases separated the two germline ends.

The CDR3, as DNA: TGTGCCACCAGCAGAGATAGGCGGGAGGGGAGGAATGAGCAGTTCTTC. Translating it yields CATSRDRREGRNEQFF. The chain couples TRBV15 to TRBJ2-1, with 9 nucleotides matching TRBD2. CDR3 size: 16 residues. V trimming: 0 bases; J trimming: 7 bases; junction bases outside the gene matches: 7. In germline, CDR1 is LNHNV, CDR2 YYDKDF (reference sequence).

The V gene is TRBV5-1, the J gene TRBJ2-1, with a weak D call TRBD2 (5 bases). CDR1 is SGHRS, CDR2 YFSETQ, per germline. The V and J ends lost 0 bases and 2 bases respectively, with 9 bases between them. This CDR3 is built from 15 residues. CDR3 DNA sequence: TGCGCCAGCAGCTTGGTAGTGGGAGCCTACAATGAGCAGTTCTTC. It encodes CASSLVVGAYNEQFF.

The genes are TRBV7-9 and TRBJ2-1, with D possibly matching TRBD1 (5 bases). V was clipped by 2 bases and J by 8 bases, with 7 bases between them. The CDR3 consists of 12 residues. Germline V gene data show CDR1 as SEHNR and CDR2 as FQNEAQ (reference sequence). The CDR3 region is CASSLTRDEQFF. CDR3 DNA sequence: TGTGCCAGCAGCTTAACCAGGGATGAGCAGTTCTTC.

This chain connects TRBV7-9 to TRBJ1-2; tentatively, D is TRBD1 (6 bases). CDR1 is SEHNR, CDR2 FQNEAQ, per germline (reference sequence). The V end was cut by 5 bases, the J end by 1 base, with 20 bases between. This CDR3 comprises 17 residues. The CDR3 nucleotides are TGTGCCAGCAGCGAAGGTCTGTTGGGGGCCTATAACTATGGCTACACCTTC. This sequence encodes CASSEGLLGAYNYGYTF. Full variable domain (missing parts from reference TRBV7-9 and TRBJ1-2): DTGVSQNPRHKITKRGQNVTFRCDPISEHNRLYWYRQTLGQGPEFLTYFQNEAQLEKSRLLSDRFSAERPKGSFSTLEIQRTEQGDSAMYLCASSEGLLGAYNYGYTFGSGTRLTVV.

The chain couples TRBV28 to TRBJ1-1; D uncertain. From germline, CDR1 is MDHEN and CDR2 SYDVKM. Trimming removed 6 bases from V and 0 bases from J, with 8 bases in between. This CDR3 region has 13 residues. In DNA, the CDR3 is TGTGCCAGCAGGCCGGTAATGAACACTGAAGCTTTCTTT. This codes for CASRPVMNTEAFF.